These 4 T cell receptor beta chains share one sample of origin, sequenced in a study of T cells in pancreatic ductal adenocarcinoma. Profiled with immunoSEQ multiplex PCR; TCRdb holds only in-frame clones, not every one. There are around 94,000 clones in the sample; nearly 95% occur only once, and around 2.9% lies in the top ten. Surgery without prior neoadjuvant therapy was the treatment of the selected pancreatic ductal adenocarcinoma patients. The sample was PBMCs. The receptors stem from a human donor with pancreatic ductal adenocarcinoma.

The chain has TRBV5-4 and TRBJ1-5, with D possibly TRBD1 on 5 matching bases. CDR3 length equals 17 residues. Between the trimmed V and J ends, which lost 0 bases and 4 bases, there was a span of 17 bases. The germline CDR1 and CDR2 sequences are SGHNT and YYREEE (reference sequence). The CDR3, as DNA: TGTGCCAGCAGCTTGGCCAGGACAACGAAAGATAATCAGCCCCAGCATTTT. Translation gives CASSLARTTKDNQPQHF.

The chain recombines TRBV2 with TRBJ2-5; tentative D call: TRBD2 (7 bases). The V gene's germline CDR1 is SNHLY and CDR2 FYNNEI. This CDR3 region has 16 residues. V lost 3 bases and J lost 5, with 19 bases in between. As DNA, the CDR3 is TGTGCCAGCAGTGACATCGGGGGGCCTAGCGAGGAGACCCAGTACTTC. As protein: CASSDIGGPSEETQYF.

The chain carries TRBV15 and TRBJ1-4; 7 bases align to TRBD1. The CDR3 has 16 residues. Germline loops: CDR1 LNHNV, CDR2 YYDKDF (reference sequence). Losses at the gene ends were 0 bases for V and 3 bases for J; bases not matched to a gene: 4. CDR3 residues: CATSRDSGTANEKLFF. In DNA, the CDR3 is TGTGCCACCAGCAGAGATTCCGGGACAGCTAATGAAAAACTGTTTTTT.

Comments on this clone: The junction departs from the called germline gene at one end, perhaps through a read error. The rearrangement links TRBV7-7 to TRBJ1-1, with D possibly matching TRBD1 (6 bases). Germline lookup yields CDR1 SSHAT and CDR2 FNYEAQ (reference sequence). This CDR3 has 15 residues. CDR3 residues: CASSLASLGAAEAFF. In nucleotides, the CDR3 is TGTGCTAGCAGCTTAGCCTCCTTGGGGGCGGCTGAAGCTTTCTTT.